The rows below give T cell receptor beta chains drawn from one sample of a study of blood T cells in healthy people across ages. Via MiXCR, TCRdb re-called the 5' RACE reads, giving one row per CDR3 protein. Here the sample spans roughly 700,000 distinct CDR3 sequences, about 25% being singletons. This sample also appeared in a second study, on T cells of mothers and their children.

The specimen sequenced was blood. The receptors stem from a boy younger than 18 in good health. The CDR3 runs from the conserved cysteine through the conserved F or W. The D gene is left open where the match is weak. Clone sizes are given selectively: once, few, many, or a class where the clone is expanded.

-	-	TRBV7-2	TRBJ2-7	CASSSTRLTYEQYF	TGTGCCAGCAGCTCGACGCGACTAACCTACGAGCAGTACTTC
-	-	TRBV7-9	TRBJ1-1	CASSLAREAFF	TGTGCCAGCAGCCTCGCGAGGGAAGCTTTCTTT
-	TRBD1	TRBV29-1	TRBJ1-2	CSVVEGGADGYTF	TGCAGCGTTGTCGAAGGGGGCGCTGATGGCTACACCTTC
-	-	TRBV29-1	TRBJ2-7	CSVEDNEKGSYEQYF	TGCAGCGTTGAAGATAACGAAAAGGGCTCCTACGAGCAGTACTTC
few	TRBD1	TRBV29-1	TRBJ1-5	CSVGTGENQPQHF	TGCAGCGTCGGGACAGGGGAAAATCAGCCCCAGCATTTT
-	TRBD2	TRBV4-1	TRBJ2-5	CASSQARLAYQETQYF	TGCGCCAGCAGCCAAGCCCGACTAGCCTACCAAGAGACCCAGTACTTC
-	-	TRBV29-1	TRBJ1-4	CSVGGRTNEKLFF	TGCAGCGTTGGTGGCAGAACTAATGAAAAACTGTTTTTT
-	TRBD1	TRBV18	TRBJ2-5	CASSPLGQGQETQYF	TGTGCCAGCTCACCTCTCGGACAGGGTCAAGAGACCCAGTACTTC
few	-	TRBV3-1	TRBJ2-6	CASSQASAPEANVLTF	TGTGCCAGCAGCCAAGCTAGCGCTCCAGAGGCCAACGTCCTGACTTTC
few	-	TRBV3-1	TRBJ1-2	CASSQGAILNYGYTF	TGTGCCAGCAGCCAAGGTGCCATCCTTAACTATGGCTACACCTTC
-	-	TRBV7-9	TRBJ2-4	CASSPTLGQGMNIQYF	TGTGCCAGCAGCCCCACGCTAGGGCAGGGTATGAACATTCAGTACTTC
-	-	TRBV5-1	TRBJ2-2	CASRLRGEDTGELFF	TGCGCCAGCCGCTTAAGGGGGGAGGACACCGGGGAGCTGTTTTTT
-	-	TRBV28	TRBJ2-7	CASSLSREIYYEQYF	TGTGCCAGCAGTTTGAGCAGGGAGATTTACTACGAGCAGTACTTC
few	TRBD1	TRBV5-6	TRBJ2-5	CASSERQGDGETQYF	TGTGCCAGCAGCGAACGACAGGGTGACGGAGAGACCCAGTACTTC
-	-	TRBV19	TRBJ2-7	CASSHRAASSYEQYF	TGTGCCAGTAGTCACCGGGCCGCCAGCTCCTACGAGCAGTACTTC
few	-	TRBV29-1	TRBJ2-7	CSVEGGAYEQYF	TGCAGCGTCGAGGGGGGCGCGTACGAGCAGTACTTC
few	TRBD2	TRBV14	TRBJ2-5	CASSQSPGLAETQYF	TGTGCCAGCAGCCAATCTCCCGGACTAGCGGAGACCCAGTACTTC
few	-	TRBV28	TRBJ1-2	CASTDKGYGYTF	TGTGCCAGCACCGACAAAGGGTATGGCTACACCTTC
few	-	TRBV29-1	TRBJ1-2	CSVIVTNYGYTF	TGCAGCGTGATAGTGACGAACTATGGCTACACCTTC
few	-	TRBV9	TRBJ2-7	CASSVSGEYGYEQYF	TGTGCCAGCAGCGTTTCTGGGGAGTACGGCTACGAGCAGTACTTC
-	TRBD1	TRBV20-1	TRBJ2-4	CSAETDRDQNIQYF	TGCAGTGCCGAAACCGACAGGGACCAAAACATTCAGTACTTC
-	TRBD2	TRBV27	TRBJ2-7	CASSSEAGDSYEQYF	TGTGCCAGCAGTTCAGAAGCGGGGGATTCCTACGAGCAGTACTTC
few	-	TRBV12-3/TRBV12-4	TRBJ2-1	CASSISGLDNEQFF	TGTGCCAGCAGTATATCGGGACTTGACAATGAGCAGTTCTTC
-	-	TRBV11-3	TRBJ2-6	CASSLEVGVAGANVLTF	TGTGCCAGCAGCTTAGAGGTGGGGGTCGCTGGGGCCAACGTCCTGACTTTC
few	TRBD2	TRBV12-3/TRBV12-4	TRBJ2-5	CASSFGGGGSRETQYF	TGTGCCAGCAGTTTTGGGGGCGGGGGGTCGAGGGAGACCCAGTACTTC
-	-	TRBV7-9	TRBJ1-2	CASSFPTNIRGYTF	TGTGCCAGCAGCTTTCCCACAAACATACGAGGCTACACCTTC
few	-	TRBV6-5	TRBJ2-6	CASSSLGVGGSGANVLTF	TGTGCCAGCAGTTCATTAGGTGTTGGGGGCTCTGGGGCCAACGTCCTGACTTTC
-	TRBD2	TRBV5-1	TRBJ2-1	CASSLAGGRADEQFF	TGCGCCAGCAGCTTGGCCGGGGGGAGGGCCGATGAGCAGTTCTTC
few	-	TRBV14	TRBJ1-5	CASWPPDTFNPQHF	TGTGCCAGCTGGCCCCCGGACACCTTCAATCCCCAGCATTTT
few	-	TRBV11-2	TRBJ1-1	CASARGFRPEAFF	TGTGCCAGCGCTAGGGGATTCCGACCTGAAGCTTTCTTT
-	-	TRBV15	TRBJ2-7	CATSRAGTYYEQYF	TGTGCCACCAGCAGAGCCGGGACATACTACGAGCAGTACTTC
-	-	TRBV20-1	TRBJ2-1	CSAGNYETYNEQFF	TGCAGTGCTGGGAACTACGAAACCTACAATGAGCAGTTCTTC
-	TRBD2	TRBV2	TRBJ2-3	CASSELGSGSSLDTQYF	TGTGCCAGCAGTGAACTTGGTAGCGGGAGTTCATTGGATACGCAGTATTTT
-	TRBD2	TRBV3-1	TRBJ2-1	CASSRRPAGAYNEQFF	TGTGCCAGCAGCCGCCGTCCGGCGGGGGCCTACAATGAGCAGTTCTTC
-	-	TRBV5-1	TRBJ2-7	CASSLAGWAEGYEQYF	TGCGCCAGCAGCTTGGCCGGATGGGCGGAAGGATACGAGCAGTACTTC
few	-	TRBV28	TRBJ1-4	CASSLAGINEKLFF	TGTGCCAGCAGTTTAGCTGGGATTAATGAAAAACTGTTTTTT
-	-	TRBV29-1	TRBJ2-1	CSGSSSYNEQFF	TGCAGCGGGAGTAGCTCCTACAATGAGCAGTTCTTC
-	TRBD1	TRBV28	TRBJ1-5	CASRGLGQGAFQPQHF	TGTGCCAGCAGAGGCCTGGGACAGGGGGCTTTTCAGCCCCAGCATTTT